A selection of T cell receptor beta chains follows, all from one sample in a study of T cells in Graves' hyperthyroidism and ophthalmopathy. TCRdb re-analysed the multiplex PCR reads in MiXCR, keeping a single row per CDR3 protein. The sample holds a few hundred thousand distinct CDR3 sequences; about 20% are singletons and the top ten take approximately 49%. The sample comprised blood. The receptors here all came from a woman aged 70-85 years with Graves' ophthalmopathy. The CDR3 runs from the conserved cysteine through the conserved F or W. The D gene is left open where the match is weak. A clone size is listed for some rows: how often the clone was seen (once, few, many), or a class if it is expanded.

V gene: TRBV7-3; clone size: many; D gene: -; J gene: TRBJ1-5; CDR3 DNA: TGTGCCAGCAGCTTAATTCGGGGGCAGCCCCAGCATTTT; CDR3 protein: CASSLIRGQPQHF
V gene: TRBV6-1; clone size: -; D gene: -; J gene: TRBJ2-5; CDR3 DNA: TGTGCCAGCAGTAACCGGGACGGCCAAGAGACCCAGTACTTC; CDR3 protein: CASSNRDGQETQYF
V gene: TRBV9; clone size: few; D gene: -; J gene: TRBJ2-1; CDR3 DNA: TGTGCCAGCAGCGTAGCTATACGGTCTGAGCAGTTCTTC; CDR3 protein: CASSVAIRSEQFF
V gene: TRBV27; clone size: many; D gene: -; J gene: TRBJ1-6; CDR3 DNA: TGTGCCAGCAGTCTCCTAGGCGGACGAAGCAATTCACCCCTCCACTTT; CDR3 protein: CASSLLGGRSNSPLHF
V gene: TRBV12-3/TRBV12-4; clone size: many; D gene: TRBD2; J gene: TRBJ2-5; CDR3 DNA: TGTGCCAGCAGTTTGGGCGGTAGCGGGGAGACCCAGTACTTC; CDR3 protein: CASSLGGSGETQYF
V gene: TRBV6-1; clone size: -; D gene: -; J gene: TRBJ1-4; CDR3 DNA: TGTGCCAGCAGTCGGGGCCCGGGTACTAATGAAAAACTGTTTTTT; CDR3 protein: CASSRGPGTNEKLFF
V gene: TRBV24-1; clone size: -; D gene: -; J gene: TRBJ1-4; CDR3 DNA: TGTGCCACCAGTGACAGGGGTGGTAAAAAACTGTTTTTT; CDR3 protein: CATSDRGGKKLFF
V gene: TRBV10-3; clone size: -; D gene: TRBD2; J gene: TRBJ2-5; CDR3 DNA: TGTGCCCCTGCGGGGGGCGGAGAAAAAGGAGAGACCCAGTACTTC; CDR3 protein: CAPAGGGEKGETQYF
V gene: TRBV5-1; clone size: -; D gene: TRBD1; J gene: TRBJ2-1; CDR3 DNA: TGCGCCAGCAGCCATACAGGGGGTTGGACTTTCAATGAGCAGTTCTTC; CDR3 protein: CASSHTGGWTFNEQFF
V gene: TRBV19; clone size: few; D gene: -; J gene: TRBJ1-5; CDR3 DNA: TGTGCCAGCGGGACGGACTGGAATCAGCCCCAGCATTTT; CDR3 protein: CASGTDWNQPQHF
V gene: TRBV25-1; clone size: few; D gene: -; J gene: TRBJ1-2; CDR3 DNA: TGTGCCAGCAGTGATACGAGAAAGCCCGTTTATGGCTACACCTTC; CDR3 protein: CASSDTRKPVYGYTF
V gene: TRBV20-1; clone size: -; D gene: TRBD2; J gene: TRBJ2-1; CDR3 DNA: TGCAGTGCTCCGAGGACTAGCGGGGTACTCTCCTACAATGAGCAGTTCTTC; CDR3 protein: CSAPRTSGVLSYNEQFF
V gene: TRBV29-1; clone size: -; D gene: -; J gene: TRBJ1-2; CDR3 DNA: TGCAGCGGAGAGACAGGATTGGGCTACACCTTC; CDR3 protein: CSGETGLGYTF
V gene: TRBV28; clone size: few; D gene: TRBD2; J gene: TRBJ2-7; CDR3 DNA: TGTGCCAGCAGCAGACAGCTAGCGGGCTCCTACGAGCAGTACTTC; CDR3 protein: CASSRQLAGSYEQYF
V gene: TRBV27; clone size: many; D gene: TRBD1; J gene: TRBJ1-1; CDR3 DNA: TGTGCCAGTGGGGACAGATTGAACACTGAAGCTTTCTTT; CDR3 protein: CASGDRLNTEAFF
V gene: TRBV6-2/TRBV6-3; clone size: few; D gene: TRBD1; J gene: TRBJ1-6; CDR3 DNA: TGTGCCAGCAGCGGACAGGGTAATTCACCCCTCCACTTT; CDR3 protein: CASSGQGNSPLHF
V gene: TRBV7-2; clone size: -; D gene: TRBD2; J gene: TRBJ2-2; CDR3 DNA: TGTGCCAGCAGCTTAAATCCTAGCGGGACCGGGGAGCTGTTTTTT; CDR3 protein: CASSLNPSGTGELFF
V gene: TRBV2; clone size: -; D gene: -; J gene: TRBJ2-4; CDR3 DNA: TGTGCCAAAAGAGGAGGTCCGGCCAAAAACATTCAGTACTTC; CDR3 protein: CAKRGGPAKNIQYF
V gene: TRBV4-1; clone size: -; D gene: -; J gene: TRBJ2-3; CDR3 DNA: TGCGCCAGCAGCCAAGGGGGGGGCGCAGATACGCAGTATTTT; CDR3 protein: CASSQGGGADTQYF
V gene: TRBV7-8; clone size: many; D gene: TRBD2; J gene: TRBJ2-3; CDR3 DNA: TGTGCCAGCAGCCGATCAACTGGGAGGGGCACAGATACGCAGTATTTT; CDR3 protein: CASSRSTGRGTDTQYF
V gene: TRBV15; clone size: few; D gene: -; J gene: TRBJ2-7; CDR3 DNA: TGTGCCACCAGCACTGGACACCCGAACACCTACGAGCAGTACTTC; CDR3 protein: CATSTGHPNTYEQYF
V gene: TRBV2; clone size: many; D gene: TRBD2; J gene: TRBJ2-1; CDR3 DNA: TGTGCCAGCAGACAACTAGCGGGGTACAATGAGCAGTTCTTC; CDR3 protein: CASRQLAGYNEQFF
V gene: TRBV14; clone size: -; D gene: TRBD2; J gene: TRBJ2-1; CDR3 DNA: TGTGCCAGCAGCCAAGTAACAGGGCTAGCGGGAGGGCGATACAATGAGCAGTTCTTC; CDR3 protein: CASSQVTGLAGGRYNEQFF
V gene: TRBV10-3; clone size: -; D gene: TRBD2; J gene: TRBJ2-1; CDR3 DNA: TGTGCCATCAGTAAAGGACTAGCGGGAGGCCTTCGCAATGAGCAGTTCTTC; CDR3 protein: CAISKGLAGGLRNEQFF
V gene: TRBV2; clone size: -; D gene: TRBD1; J gene: TRBJ1-5; CDR3 DNA: TGTGCCAGCAGACCAGGGGGCTTGAGCAATCAGCCCCAGCATTTT; CDR3 protein: CASRPGGLSNQPQHF
V gene: TRBV2; clone size: many; D gene: -; J gene: TRBJ1-5; CDR3 DNA: TGTGCCAGCGGCGGGTTCTTGAATCAGCCCCAGCATTTT; CDR3 protein: CASGGFLNQPQHF
V gene: TRBV7-9; clone size: -; D gene: -; J gene: TRBJ1-1; CDR3 DNA: TGTGCCAGCAGCTTACTGGGAATGATGAACACTGAAGCTTTCTTT; CDR3 protein: CASSLLGMMNTEAFF
V gene: TRBV7-7; clone size: -; D gene: -; J gene: TRBJ2-1; CDR3 DNA: TGTGCTAGCAGCTTAGGGGTGGGGTTAGATGAGCAGTTCTTC; CDR3 protein: CASSLGVGLDEQFF
V gene: TRBV6-2/TRBV6-3; clone size: -; D gene: -; J gene: TRBJ2-1; CDR3 DNA: TGTGCCAGCAGTAACTCAATTTATGAGCAGTTCTTC; CDR3 protein: CASSNSIYEQFF
V gene: TRBV20-1; clone size: -; D gene: -; J gene: TRBJ1-6; CDR3 DNA: TGCAGTGCTAGGGGGGGAAGCTCCTATAATTCACCCCTCCACTTT; CDR3 protein: CSARGGSSYNSPLHF
V gene: TRBV28; clone size: many; D gene: -; J gene: TRBJ2-1; CDR3 DNA: TGTGCCAGCAGGCTCGGGAGTCGGGATGAGCAGTTCTTC; CDR3 protein: CASRLGSRDEQFF
V gene: TRBV6-2/TRBV6-3; clone size: few; D gene: -; J gene: TRBJ2-7; CDR3 DNA: TGTGCCAGCAGTACCCTCACCTACGAGCAGTACTTC; CDR3 protein: CASSTLTYEQYF
V gene: TRBV12-3/TRBV12-4; clone size: many; D gene: -; J gene: TRBJ1-2; CDR3 DNA: TGTGCCAGCAGTTTAGTTGAGCTGCACCATGGCTACACCTTC; CDR3 protein: CASSLVELHHGYTF
V gene: TRBV5-1; clone size: few; D gene: -; J gene: TRBJ2-7; CDR3 DNA: TGCGCCAGCAGCTTAAGCGGGCCGGGGTGGAACGAGCAGTACTTC; CDR3 protein: CASSLSGPGWNEQYF
V gene: TRBV9; clone size: -; D gene: -; J gene: TRBJ1-3; CDR3 DNA: TGTGCCAGCAGCATGGACGGGCCTGGAAACACCATATATTTT; CDR3 protein: CASSMDGPGNTIYF
V gene: TRBV30; clone size: few; D gene: TRBD1; J gene: TRBJ1-5; CDR3 DNA: TGTGCCTGGAGGGAAAAGGACAGGGGTCACAATCAGCCCCAGCATTTT; CDR3 protein: CAWREKDRGHNQPQHF
V gene: TRBV10-3; clone size: -; D gene: -; J gene: TRBJ2-1; CDR3 DNA: TGTGCCATCAGCGGAGGGGATGAGCAGTTCTTC; CDR3 protein: CAISGGDEQFF
V gene: TRBV20-1; clone size: -; D gene: -; J gene: TRBJ2-2; CDR3 DNA: TGCAGTGCTAGAGCTAGGGTCACCGGGGAGCTGTTTTTT; CDR3 protein: CSARARVTGELFF
V gene: TRBV20-1; clone size: few; D gene: -; J gene: TRBJ1-5; CDR3 DNA: TGCAGTGCTAGAGATGGGGGGGCAGGCAATCAGCCCCAGCATTTT; CDR3 protein: CSARDGGAGNQPQHF
V gene: TRBV10-3; clone size: many; D gene: TRBD1; J gene: TRBJ2-1; CDR3 DNA: TGTGCCATCAGCGGCGGGACAGGAAACAATTACAATGAGCAGTTCTTC; CDR3 protein: CAISGGTGNNYNEQFF
V gene: TRBV3-1; clone size: few; D gene: -; J gene: TRBJ1-6; CDR3 DNA: TGTGCCAGCAGCCAGACTACACAGAATAATTCACCCCTCCACTTT; CDR3 protein: CASSQTTQNNSPLHF
V gene: TRBV19; clone size: -; D gene: TRBD1; J gene: TRBJ1-5; CDR3 DNA: TGTGCCAGTAGTATTGGGGACAGGGAGGGGCAGCCCCAGCATTTT; CDR3 protein: CASSIGDREGQPQHF
V gene: TRBV4-2; clone size: -; D gene: TRBD2; J gene: TRBJ2-1; CDR3 DNA: TGTGCCAGCAGCCATCCTCTAGCGGGAGGGGACAATGAGCAGTTCTTC; CDR3 protein: CASSHPLAGGDNEQFF
V gene: TRBV25-1; clone size: few; D gene: TRBD1; J gene: TRBJ2-7; CDR3 DNA: TGTGCCAGCAGTGCCCGGGACAGGGGGCGCGAGCAGTACTTC; CDR3 protein: CASSARDRGREQYF